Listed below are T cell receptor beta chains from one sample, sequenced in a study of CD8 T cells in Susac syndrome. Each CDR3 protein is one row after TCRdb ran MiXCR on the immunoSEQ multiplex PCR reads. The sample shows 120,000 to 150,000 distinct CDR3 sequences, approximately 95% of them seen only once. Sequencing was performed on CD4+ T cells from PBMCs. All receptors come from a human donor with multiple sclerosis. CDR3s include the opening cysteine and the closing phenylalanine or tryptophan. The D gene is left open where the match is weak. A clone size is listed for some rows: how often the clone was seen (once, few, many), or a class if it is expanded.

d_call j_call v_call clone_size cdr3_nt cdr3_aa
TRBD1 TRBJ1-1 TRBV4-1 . TGCGCCAGCAGCCAAGATCGTCAGGGGGGAGGGACTGAAGCTTTCTTT CASSQDRQGGGTEAFF
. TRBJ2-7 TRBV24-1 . TGTGCCACCAGTGCCGGGCTAAACTACGAGCAGTACTTC CATSAGLNYEQYF
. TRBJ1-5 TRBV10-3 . TGTGCCATCAGTGAGGTGGGGAATCAGCCCCAGCATTTT CAISEVGNQPQHF
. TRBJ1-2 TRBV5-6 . TGTGCCAGCAGGAATGGCACCTTGGGCAGCTATGGCTACACCTTC CASRNGTLGSYGYTF
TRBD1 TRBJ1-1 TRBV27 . TGTGCCAGCAGTTTCCTGGACAGGGGGACTGAAGCTTTCTTT CASSFLDRGTEAFF
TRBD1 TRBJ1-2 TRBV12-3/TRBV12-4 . TGTGCCAGCAGCCCCGACAGGGGGCTAGGGGGCTACACCTTC CASSPDRGLGGYTF
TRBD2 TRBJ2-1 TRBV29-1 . TGCAGCGTTGTAAGGCGGGAGCTGAACAATGAGCAGTTCTTC CSVVRRELNNEQFF
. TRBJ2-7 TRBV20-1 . TGCAGTGCTAGGGGGGCTGTATTCGAGCAGTACTTC CSARGAVFEQYF
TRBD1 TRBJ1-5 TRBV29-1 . TGCAGCATGCGGACAGGGGTTGGTCAGCCCCAGCATTTT CSMRTGVGQPQHF
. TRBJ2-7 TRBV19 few TGTGCCAGTAGTTCGCGTTCCTACGAGCAGTACTTC CASSSRSYEQYF
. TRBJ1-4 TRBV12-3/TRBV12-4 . TGTGCCAGCAGTCTCTTTACGGGAGCAACTAATGAAAAACTGTTTTTT CASSLFTGATNEKLFF
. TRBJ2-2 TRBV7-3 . TGTGCCAGCAGCTCAGACTCGGCGGCCGGGGAGCTGTTTTTT CASSSDSAAGELFF
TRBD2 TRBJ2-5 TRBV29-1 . TGCAGCGTTGCGGGGACTAGCGGGAGCCAAGAGACCCAGTACTTC CSVAGTSGSQETQYF
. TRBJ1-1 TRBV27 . TGTGCCAGCCGTGGGGGCGGGGGCACTGAAGCTTTCTTT CASRGGGGTEAFF
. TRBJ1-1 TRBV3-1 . TGTGCCAGCAGCCAAGGGACCCAAACCAGTGGAGCTTTCTTT CASSQGTQTSGAFF
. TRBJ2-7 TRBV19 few TGTGCCAGCTCAGGGATGACAGACAGTACCTACGAGCAGTACTTC CASSGMTDSTYEQYF
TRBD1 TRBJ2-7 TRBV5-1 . TGCGCCAGCAGCCGGGGGACAGGGAATTTCGACGAGCAGTACTTC CASSRGTGNFDEQYF
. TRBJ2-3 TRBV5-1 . TGCGCCAGCAGCTTGGTACTATCGGAGACAGATACGCAGTATTTT CASSLVLSETDTQYF
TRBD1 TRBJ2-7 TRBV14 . TGTGCCAGCAGCCAAGGGACAGGGTTCCGCGAGCAGTACTTC CASSQGTGFREQYF
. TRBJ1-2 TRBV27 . TGTGCCAGCAGTTTTCGACAGAGCTATGGCTACACCTTC CASSFRQSYGYTF
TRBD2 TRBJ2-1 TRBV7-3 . TGTGCCAGCAGCTCACAGCGGGGGGGCTCCTACAATGAGCAGTTCTTC CASSSQRGGSYNEQFF
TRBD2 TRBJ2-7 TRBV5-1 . TGCGCCAGCAGCTTGGCCCTAGCGGGGGACACCTACGAGCAGTACTTC CASSLALAGDTYEQYF
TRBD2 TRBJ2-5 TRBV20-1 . TGCAGTGCCACTGACTCAGCGGGAGTAGGGGAGACCCAGTACTTC CSATDSAGVGETQYF
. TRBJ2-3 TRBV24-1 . TGTGCCACCAGTGAGACCGGGGTCACAGATACGCAGTATTTT CATSETGVTDTQYF
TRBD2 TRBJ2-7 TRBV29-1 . TGCAGCGTTGAAGGGACTAGCGAATCCCACTACGAGCAGTACTTC CSVEGTSESHYEQYF
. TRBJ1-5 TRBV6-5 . TGTGCCAGCAGCACAGTGGGGGGTGATCAGCCCCAGCATTTT CASSTVGGDQPQHF
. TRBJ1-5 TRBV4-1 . TGCGCCAGCAGCCAAGATGGGTCAGGGGCCAATCAGCCCCAGCATTTT CASSQDGSGANQPQHF
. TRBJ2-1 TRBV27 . TGTGCCAGCAGTTTTAACTGGCTATCTGAGCAGTTCTTC CASSFNWLSEQFF
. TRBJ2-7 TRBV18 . TGTGCCAGCTCACCAAGTACCCAGTACGAGCAGTACTTC CASSPSTQYEQYF
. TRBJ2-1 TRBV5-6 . TGTGCCAGCAGCCCTCAGGGATACTCCTACAATGAGCAGTTCTTC CASSPQGYSYNEQFF
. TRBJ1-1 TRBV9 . TGTGCCAGCAGCGTAGAAGGGGTCAAGGACACTGAAGCTTTCTTT CASSVEGVKDTEAFF
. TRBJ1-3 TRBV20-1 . TGCAGTGCTAGACAGACTCTGGGAAACACCATATATTTT CSARQTLGNTIYF
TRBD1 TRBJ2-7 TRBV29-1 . TGCAGCGTCCGGGACAGGGGCTACGAGCAGTACTTC CSVRDRGYEQYF
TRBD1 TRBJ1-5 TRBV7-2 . TGTGCCAGCAGCTTAGCGTTAGGACAGGGGGGAAGGAGCAATCAGCCCCAGCATTTT CASSLALGQGGRSNQPQHF
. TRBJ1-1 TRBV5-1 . TGCGCCAGCAGCCGGGAACACGAAGCTTTCTTT CASSREHEAFF
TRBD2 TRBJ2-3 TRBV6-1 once TGTGCCAGCAGCGAACGATCCGGACTAGCGGGGGGGAGCACAGATACGCAGTATTTT CASSERSGLAGGSTDTQYF
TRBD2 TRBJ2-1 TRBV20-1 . TGCAGTGCTAGATCGGCAGTAGCGGGATTCAATGAGCAGTTCTTC CSARSAVAGFNEQFF
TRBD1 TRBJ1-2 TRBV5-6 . TGTGCCAGCAGCTTGTTAGGGACAGGGCAATATGGCTACACCTTC CASSLLGTGQYGYTF
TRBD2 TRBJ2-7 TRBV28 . TGTGCCAGCAGCTCGTGGACTAGCGGGATCTACGAGCAGTACTTC CASSSWTSGIYEQYF
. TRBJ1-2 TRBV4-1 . TGCGCCAGCAGCCAAGAAAGTAACAGAGATAGTTATAACTATGGCTACACCTTC CASSQESNRDSYNYGYTF
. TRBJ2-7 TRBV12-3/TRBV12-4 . TGTGCCAGCAGTTTTATGGGGAAATGGTCCGAGCAGTACTTC CASSFMGKWSEQYF
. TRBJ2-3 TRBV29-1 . TGCAGCGTTATCAAGACAGCCCCTAGCACAGATACGCAGTATTTT CSVIKTAPSTDTQYF
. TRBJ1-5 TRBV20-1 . TGCAGTGCTACCCAGGGGAATAGCAATCAGCCCCAGCATTTT CSATQGNSNQPQHF
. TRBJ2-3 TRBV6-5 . TGTGCCAGCAGTTCGCCGGCGGGACAGCGGGAGTATTTT CASSSPAGQREYF
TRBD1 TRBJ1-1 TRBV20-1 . TGCAGTGCTAGGCAACTCGACAGGGGCACTGAAGCTTTCTTT CSARQLDRGTEAFF